One and the same sample provided the 17 T cell receptor beta chains below, sequenced in a study of T cells expressing NK-cell markers. TCRdb reanalyzed the 5' RACE reads, giving one entry per CDR3 protein sequence and no DNA. The sample totals 400,000 or so distinct CDR3 sequences. Material: blood T cells: a sorted CD56 or NKG2C T cell subset, CD4+ or CD8+ T cells, or bulk PBMC T cells (not recorded which). Receptors originate from a woman aged 45-59 years in good health.

This sequence joins TRBV14 and TRBJ1-4; without DNA, the TCRdb call of TRBD1 cannot be checked. CDR1 and CDR2 (germline): SGHDN, FVKESK. The CDR3 has 15 residues. This chain's CDR3 is CASSQAAYRGEKLFF.

The rearrangement links TRBV20-1 to TRBJ2-1; TCRdb outputs TRBD2, but without DNA this stays unchecked. CDR3 length: 13 residues. Germline CDR1 and CDR2: DFQATT and SNEGSKA (reference sequence). The chain's CDR3 is CSAAGTKNNEQFF.

The chain links TRBV12-3 or TRBV12-4 to TRBJ1-1; TCRdb's assignment of TRBD1 cannot be checked, as there is no DNA. The CDR3 has 15 residues. This chain's CDR3 is CASSSRREMNTEAFF.

The V call is TRBV29-1, the J call TRBJ2-7. The germline V gene encodes CDR1 SQVTM and CDR2 ANQGSEA. The CDR3 is 12 residues long. CDR3 residues: CSVEGQNYEQYF.

V usage is TRBV12-3 or TRBV12-4 and J usage is TRBJ2-7; no DNA is available, so the TRBD1 call from TCRdb remains unchecked. The CDR3 is 13 amino acids. CDR3 residues: CASRPDRVDEQYF.

The J gene is TRBJ2-7, the V gene TRBV5-1; TCRdb picks TRBD1, but there is no DNA to check that call. The CDR3 sequence is 14 residues long. The V gene's germline CDR1 is SGHRS and CDR2 YFSETQ. The CDR3 sequence is CASSPEGEFYEQYF.

The CDR3 sequence is CSAKTGSSYEQYF. The J gene is TRBJ2-7, the V gene TRBV29-1. The CDR3 is 13 amino acids. The germline CDR1 and CDR2 sequences are SQVTM and ANQGSEA.

The chain recombines TRBV4-1 with TRBJ1-2. CDR1 and CDR2 (germline): MGHRA, YSYEKL. The CDR3 totals 14 residues. The CDR3 sequence is CASSQDYRLGGYTF.

This chain connects TRBV3-1 to TRBJ2-3; the TCRdb call, TRBD2, lacks DNA for checking. CDR3 length: 16 residues. Germline V gene sequence: CDR1 LGHDT, CDR2 YNNKEL (reference sequence). CDR3 amino acids: CASSQLAGSATDTQYF.

This chain joins TRBV29-1 and TRBJ2-1; the D gene TCRdb calls, TRBD1, cannot be checked with no DNA. Germline assignment: CDR1 SQVTM and CDR2 ANQGSEA. CDR3 size: 13 residues. CDR3 region: CSVRRTPDNEQFF.

The chain recombines TRBV5-1 with TRBJ2-1; TCRdb names TRBD1, which stays unverified in the absence of DNA. Germline CDR1 reads SGHRS; CDR2 reads YFSETQ. The CDR3 covers 14 residues. CDR3 loop: CASSTITGVGEQFF. The variable domain in full, with the rest retrieved from reference TRBV5-1 and TRBJ2-1, is KAGVTQTPRYLIKTRGQQVTLSCSPISGHRSVSWYQQTPGQGLQFLFEYFSETQRNKGNFPGRFSGRQFSNSRSEMNVSTLELGDSALYLCASSTITGVGEQFFGPGTRLTVL.

This CDR3 is CASRSSDRSTDTQYF. The V call is TRBV12-3 or TRBV12-4, the J call TRBJ2-3; TCRdb proposes TRBD1, but this gene call is untestable without DNA. The CDR3 loop spans 15 amino acids.

This chain joins TRBV3-1 and TRBJ2-1; the TCRdb call, TRBD2, lacks DNA for checking. Germline V gives CDR1 LGHDT, CDR2 YNNKEL (reference sequence). The CDR3 has 13 amino acids. CDR3 residues: CASSQEVLAGEFF.

The genes are TRBV30 and TRBJ1-5; the D call from TCRdb, TRBD1, cannot be confirmed without DNA. Per germline, CDR1 GTSNPN and CDR2 SVGIG (reference sequence). The CDR3 totals 14 residues. The CDR3 here is CAWSVQRGIQPQHF.

This sequence joins TRBV28 and TRBJ2-1; TCRdb outputs TRBD1, but without DNA this stays unchecked. Germline lookup yields CDR1 MDHEN and CDR2 SYDVKM. The CDR3 consists of 16 residues. CDR3 region: CASRVLSGRGPNEQFF.

The chain employs TRBV5-4 and TRBJ2-3; TCRdb proposes TRBD2, but this gene call is untestable without DNA. Germline loops: CDR1 SGHNT, CDR2 YYREEE (reference sequence). CDR3 size: 16 residues. CDR3 region: CASSVLAGLSTDTQYF.

The rearrangement links TRBV12-3 or TRBV12-4 to TRBJ1-1. This CDR3 has 13 amino acids. The chain's CDR3 is CASRDGRDTEAFF.